This passage covers 20 T cell receptor beta chains from one sample sequenced in a study of T cell responses to AZD1222 COVID-19 vaccine. Sequencing was performed with immunoSEQ multiplex PCR; in TCRdb, only in-frame clones are kept and a portion is missing. Counted here are about 130,000 clones, approximately 90% occurring once; the ten biggest clones make up more than 20%. The starting material was peripheral blood, obtained on day 0 of AZD1222 vaccination. The receptors shown here come from an adult in good health.

The chain combines TRBV19 with TRBJ2-2; tentatively, D is TRBD1 or TRBD2 (5 bases each). Germline V CDR1 and CDR2: LNHDA, SQIVND (reference sequence). The CDR3 is 15 residues long. With 4 bases removed from V and 1 base from J, the gap between germline ends came to 10 bases. CDR3: CASSTGRVNTGELFF. The DNA for the CDR3 is TGTGCCAGTAGTACGGGACGGGTGAACACCGGGGAGCTGTTTTTT.

The rearrangement uses TRBV11-2 and TRBJ2-1; a possible D gene is TRBD1 (5 bases). Germline assignment: CDR1 SGHAT and CDR2 FQNNGV. The CDR3 has 15 amino acids. V shed 2 bases and J shed 9 bases, with 17 bases lying between them. The CDR3 sequence: CASSLSGKVGVEQFF. CDR3 DNA sequence: TGTGCCAGCAGCTTATCGGGTAAGGTAGGGGTTGAGCAGTTCTTC.

The chain is built from TRBV3-1 (or the pseudogene TRBV3-2) and TRBJ2-3; perhaps TRBD2 as D (5 bases). The CDR3 runs 15 residues. Trimming took off 2 bases at V and 2 bases at J, with 11 bases between the two ends. Germline CDR1 and CDR2: LGHDT and YNNKEL (reference sequence). The CDR3 loop reads CASSQPSRITDTQYF. As DNA, the CDR3 is TGTGCCAGCAGCCAACCTAGCCGCATCACAGATACGCAGTATTTT.

The chain uses TRBV4-3 and TRBJ2-5; D is perhaps TRBD1 or TRBD2 (5 bases each). Germline V lookup: CDR1 LGHNA, CDR2 YSLEER. There are 18 residues in the CDR3. With 1 base removed from V and 3 bases from J, the gap between germline ends came to 21 bases. CDR3 nucleotide sequence: TGCGCCAGCAGCCAAGGAACTCTTATCGCCGGGGCGAAAGAGACCCAGTACTTC. The encoded protein is CASSQGTLIAGAKETQYF.

The genes are TRBV11-3 and TRBJ2-7; the match to TRBD1 covers 9 bases. V shed 2 bases, J shed 3 bases, and the junction held 5 bases outside the gene matches. This CDR3 region has 15 residues. Germline CDR1 reads SGHNT; CDR2 reads YENEEA. The DNA of the CDR3 is TGTGCCAGCAGCTTAAGGGCGGGACAGGGCTACGAGCAGTACTTC. Translated: CASSLRAGQGYEQYF.

This clone has only one observation. The chain is built from TRBV4-3 and TRBJ2-7, with D possibly being TRBD2 (6 bases). Germline V gene sequence: CDR1 LGHNA, CDR2 YSLEER. With 4 bases removed from V and 1 base from J, the gap between germline ends came to 14 bases. The CDR3 consists of 15 residues. CDR3 sequence reads: CASSPSGTDSYEQYF. Here the CDR3 DNA reads TGCGCCAGCAGCCCATCCGGGACTGATTCCTACGAGCAGTACTTC.

The genes are TRBV5-6 and TRBJ1-1; 12 bases agree with TRBD1. CDR3 length equals 19 residues. The germline gives CDR1 SGHDT, CDR2 YYEEEE. After removal of 3 bases from V and 3 bases from J, the junction contained 15 bases not matched to a gene. The CDR3 sequence is CASSWDRGRWRGADTEAFF. CDR3 nucleotides: TGTGCCAGCAGCTGGGACAGGGGGCGGTGGCGTGGGGCGGACACTGAAGCTTTCTTT. Full variable domain (remainder filled in from reference TRBV5-6 and TRBJ1-1): DAGVTQSPTHLIKTRGQQVTLRCSPKSGHDTVSWYQQALGQGPQFIFQYYEEEERQRGNFPDRFSGHQFPNYSSELNVNALLLGDSALYLCASSWDRGRWRGADTEAFFGQGTRLTVV.

The J gene is TRBJ1-3, the V gene TRBV7-2; D may be TRBD1 (5 bases). The CDR3 runs 14 residues. Trimming left V 2 bases short and J 4 bases short, with 9 bases between. The germline V gene encodes CDR1 SGHTA and CDR2 FQGNSA. The CDR3 region has the DNA TGTGCCAGCAGCTTATCCCGACAGGGAAACACCATATATTTT. Its protein is CASSLSRQGNTIYF.

The CDR3 spells CASSSPLTSREYNSPLHF. CDR3 nucleotides: TGTGCCAGCAGCTCCCCCTTAACCTCTCGGGAGTACAATTCACCCCTCCACTTT. The chain links TRBV7-9 to TRBJ1-6; D is uncertain. V lost 4 bases and J lost 7, with 23 bases in between. The CDR3 runs 18 residues. Germline assignment: CDR1 SEHNR and CDR2 FQNEAQ (reference sequence).

This chain uses TRBV28 with TRBJ1-6; a weak D match, TRBD1 (6 bases). The germline V and J ends were trimmed by 1 base and 10 bases, with 11 bases remaining between them. Germline V gene lookup returns CDR1 MDHEN and CDR2 SYDVKM. The CDR3 extends over 14 amino acids. CDR3 coding DNA: TGTGCCAGCAGTTTATCGGGACAACAATCACCCCTCCACTTT. Its translation is CASSLSGQQSPLHF.

The chain employs TRBV11-2 and TRBJ2-1; a possible D gene is TRBD1 (6 bases). CDR1 is SGHAT and CDR2 is FQNNGV in the germline V gene. With 1 base removed from V and 8 bases from J, the gap between germline ends came to 12 bases. The CDR3 runs 14 residues. CDR3 loop: CASSLAGEIDEQFF. In DNA form, the CDR3 reads TGTGCCAGCAGCTTAGCAGGGGAGATTGATGAGCAGTTCTTC.

This chain links TRBV5-1 with TRBJ2-6, with 9 positions matching TRBD1. Trimming at V came to 4 bases and at J to 2 bases, leaving 10 bases not matched to a gene. This CDR3 has 18 amino acids. Germline CDR1 reads SGHRS; CDR2 reads YFSETQ. CDR3: CASSLRTGAAPGANVLTF. The CDR3 DNA is TGCGCCAGCAGCCTTCGGACAGGGGCAGCCCCTGGGGCCAACGTCCTGACTTTC. Together with reference TRBV5-1 and TRBJ2-6, the CDR3 gives the full variable domain: KAGVTQTPRYLIKTRGQQVTLSCSPISGHRSVSWYQQTPGQGLQFLFEYFSETQRNKGNFPGRFSGRQFSNSRSEMNVSTLELGDSALYLCASSLRTGAAPGANVLTFGAGSRLTVL.

The gene calls are TRBV9 and TRBJ1-1, with D uncertain. V was cut by 2 bases and J by 4 bases, with 12 bases left in between. CDR1 SGDLS and CDR2 YYNGEE come from the germline V gene. CDR3 length equals 14 residues. The CDR3 nucleotides are TGTGCCAGCAGCGTTAGGGTTGAGGCCACTGAAGCTTTCTTT. It encodes CASSVRVEATEAFF.

The rearrangement joins TRBV15 to TRBJ1-2; no reliable D call. This CDR3 region has 13 residues. V was clipped by 0 bases and J by 5 bases, with 7 bases between them. The germline CDR1 and CDR2 sequences are LNHNV and YYDKDF (reference sequence). CDR3 sequence (DNA): TGTGCCACCAGCAGAGATGAGGGTTATGGCTACACCTTC. This translates into CATSRDEGYGYTF.

The chain employs TRBV18 and TRBJ1-1, with 7 bases identical to TRBD1. The ends lost 2 bases at V and 6 bases at J; junction bases unmatched: 12. Germline lookup yields CDR1 KGHSH and CDR2 LQKENI. The CDR3 covers 16 residues. CDR3 in DNA: TGTGCCAGCTCACCAAGAACAGGGGATCTCTACGCTGAAGCTTTCTTT. This sequence encodes CASSPRTGDLYAEAFF.

J is TRBJ2-6 and V is TRBV15; D is unresolved. CDR3 length equals 17 residues. V lost 2 bases to trimming and J lost 2 bases, with 13 bases between them. Germline loops: CDR1 LNHNV, CDR2 YYDKDF (reference sequence). The DNA of the CDR3 is TGTGCCACCAGCAGATTCCCAGGCCAGGCTGGGGCCAACGTCCTGACTTTC. Translated, it gives CATSRFPGQAGANVLTF. The full variable domain, with the rest looked up from reference TRBV15 and TRBJ2-6, is DAMVIQNPRYQVTQFGKPVTLSCSQTLNHNVMYWYQQKSSQAPKLLFHYYDKDFNNEADTPDNFQSRRPNTSFCFLDIRSPGLGDTAMYLCATSRFPGQAGANVLTFGAGSRLTVL.

The chain recombines TRBV3-1 (or the pseudogene TRBV3-2) with TRBJ2-1, with D possibly being TRBD1 or TRBD2 (5 bases each). V lost 4 bases to trimming and J lost 12 bases, with 10 bases between them. Germline CDR1 reads LGHDT; CDR2 reads YNNKEL (reference sequence). The CDR3 length is 11 residues. The CDR3 here is CASSRDRGQFF. CDR3 nucleotides: TGTGCCAGCAGCCGGGACCGCGGGCAGTTCTTC.

V usage is TRBV28 and J usage is TRBJ1-3, with D unresolved. This CDR3 spans 14 amino acids. Trimming shortened V by 4 bases and J by 0 bases, and 7 bases separated the two germline ends. From germline, CDR1 is MDHEN and CDR2 SYDVKM. The CDR3 protein is CASSWEHSGNTIYF. In nucleotides, the CDR3 is TGTGCCAGCAGTTGGGAACACTCTGGAAACACCATATATTTT. Using reference TRBV28 and TRBJ1-3 for the parts outside the CDR3, the full variable domain is DVKVTQSSRYLVKRTGEKVFLECVQDMDHENMFWYRQDPGLGLRLIYFSYDVKMKEKGDIPEGYSVSREKKERFSLILESASTNQTSMYLCASSWEHSGNTIYFGEGSWLTVV.

The rearrangement uses TRBV3-1 (or the pseudogene TRBV3-2) and TRBJ1-6; D may be TRBD1 (6 bases). The CDR3 consists of 16 residues. Germline CDR1 and CDR2: LGHDT and YNNKEL (reference sequence). The V and J ends lost 5 bases and 2 bases respectively, with 13 bases between them. The DNA for the CDR3 is TGTGCCAGCAGCTTCCAGGGGCGAGCCTATAATTCACCCCTCCACTTT. Translating gives CASSFQGRAYNSPLHF.

This clone appeared once. The chain couples TRBV7-9 to TRBJ1-1, with unresolved D. This CDR3 contains 13 residues. V was cut by 7 bases and J by 10 bases, with 19 bases left in between. The germline gives CDR1 SEHNR, CDR2 FQNEAQ (reference sequence). The CDR3 is CASILSPSARAFF. As DNA, the CDR3 is TGTGCCAGCATCCTAAGCCCCTCCGCTCGAGCTTTCTTT.